This TCR beta chain was captured by sequencing in a study of Ad26.COV2.S vaccination and SARS-CoV-2 variants. About the research overall: The study gave Ad26.COV2.S intramuscularly, once or twice 56 days apart.

This table comes from immunoSEQ multiplex PCR, and its TCRdb copy is limited to in-frame clones, with some not included. This table has around 300,000 clones, approximately 86% appearing once. The junction had 6 bases not matched to a gene; V was cut back by 5 bases and J by 5 bases. The length of the CDR3 is 16 residues. CDR1 and CDR2 from the germline V gene are MDHEN and SYDVKM. Treatment described: around 19 received Ad26.COV2.S at low or high dose, single or two shots; about 5 received placebo; per-sample allocation not given. After the first vaccine or placebo injection, samples were drawn on day 63.

The chain employs TRBV28 and TRBJ2-1; 13 bases map to TRBD2. The sequencing used peripheral blood, collected in a trial of Ad26.COV2.S vaccine versus placebo. This TCR derives from a person between 18 and 65 years old who received the Ad26.COV2.S COVID-19 vaccine or a placebo. CDR3 residues: CASSPRLAGGNNEQFF. The DNA for the CDR3 is TGTGCCAGCAGTCCCCGACTAGCGGGAGGAAACAATGAGCAGTTCTTC.